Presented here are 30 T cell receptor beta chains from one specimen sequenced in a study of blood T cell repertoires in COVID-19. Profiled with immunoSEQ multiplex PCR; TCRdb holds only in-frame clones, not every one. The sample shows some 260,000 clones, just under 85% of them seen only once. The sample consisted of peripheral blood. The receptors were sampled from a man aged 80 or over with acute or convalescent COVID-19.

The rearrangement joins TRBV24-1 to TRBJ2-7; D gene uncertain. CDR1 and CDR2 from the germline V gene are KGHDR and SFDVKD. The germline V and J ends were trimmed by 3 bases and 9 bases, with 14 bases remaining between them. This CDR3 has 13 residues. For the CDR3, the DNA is TGTGCCACCAGTGATCCCCCTGGTGGCATGCAGTACTTC. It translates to CATSDPPGGMQYF.

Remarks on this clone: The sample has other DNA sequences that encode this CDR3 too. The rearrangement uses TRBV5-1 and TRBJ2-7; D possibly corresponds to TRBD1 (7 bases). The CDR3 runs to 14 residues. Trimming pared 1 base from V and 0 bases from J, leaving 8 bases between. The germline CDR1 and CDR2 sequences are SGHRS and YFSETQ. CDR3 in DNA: TGCGCCAGCAGCTTGCAGGGGGGCTCCTACGAGCAGTACTTC. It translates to CASSLQGGSYEQYF.

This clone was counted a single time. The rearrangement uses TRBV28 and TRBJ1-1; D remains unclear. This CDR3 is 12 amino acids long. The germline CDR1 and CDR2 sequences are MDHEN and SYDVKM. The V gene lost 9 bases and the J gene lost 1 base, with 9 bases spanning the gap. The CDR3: CASGPRNTEAFF. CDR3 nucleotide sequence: TGTGCCAGTGGCCCCCGGAACACTGAAGCTTTCTTT.

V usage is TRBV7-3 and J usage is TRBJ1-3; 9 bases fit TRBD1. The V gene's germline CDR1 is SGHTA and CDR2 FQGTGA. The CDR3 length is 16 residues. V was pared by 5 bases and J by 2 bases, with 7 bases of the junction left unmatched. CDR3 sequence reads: CASSPTGGFAGNTIYF. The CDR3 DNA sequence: TGTGCCAGCAGCCCGACAGGGGGTTTTGCTGGAAACACCATATATTTT.

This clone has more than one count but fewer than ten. The CDR3 DNA sequence: TGTGCCAGCAGTCGGCCTGGACACGGGTGGGGCACCGGGGAGCTGTTTTTT. It translates to CASSRPGHGWGTGELFF. The chain recombines TRBV6-2 or TRBV6-3 with TRBJ2-2; tentatively, D is TRBD1 (5 bases). The CDR3 has 17 amino acids. Trimming shortened V by 5 bases and J by 4 bases, and 20 bases separated the two germline ends. Looked up from germline, CDR1 is MNHEY and CDR2 is SVGEGT.

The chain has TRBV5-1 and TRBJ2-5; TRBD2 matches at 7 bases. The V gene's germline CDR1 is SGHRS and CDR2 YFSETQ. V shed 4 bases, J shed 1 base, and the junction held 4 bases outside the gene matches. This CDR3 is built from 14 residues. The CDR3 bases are TGCGCCAGCAGCCCCGGGAGGTTCCAAGAGACCCAGTACTTC. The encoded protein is CASSPGRFQETQYF.

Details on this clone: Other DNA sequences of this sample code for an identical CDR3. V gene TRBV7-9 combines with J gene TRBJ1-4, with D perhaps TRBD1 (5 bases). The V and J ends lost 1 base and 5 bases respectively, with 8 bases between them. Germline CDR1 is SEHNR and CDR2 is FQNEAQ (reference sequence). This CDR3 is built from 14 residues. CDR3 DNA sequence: TGTGCCAGCAGCTTAGGTCAGGGCAATGAAAAACTGTTTTTT. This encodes CASSLGQGNEKLFF.

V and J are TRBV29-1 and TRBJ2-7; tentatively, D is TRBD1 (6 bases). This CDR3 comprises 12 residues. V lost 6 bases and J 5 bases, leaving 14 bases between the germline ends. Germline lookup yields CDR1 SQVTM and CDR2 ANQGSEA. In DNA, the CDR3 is TGCAGCGTCGGGGTACAGGGCCACGAGCAGTACTTC. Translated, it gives CSVGVQGHEQYF.

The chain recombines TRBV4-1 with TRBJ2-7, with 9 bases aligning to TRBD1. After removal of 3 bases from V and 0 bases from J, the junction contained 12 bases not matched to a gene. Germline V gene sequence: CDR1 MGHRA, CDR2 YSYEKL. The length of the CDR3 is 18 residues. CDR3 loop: CASSHTGRGQGPSYEQYF. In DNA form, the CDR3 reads TGCGCCAGCAGCCACACTGGCCGTGGACAGGGGCCCTCCTACGAGCAGTACTTC.

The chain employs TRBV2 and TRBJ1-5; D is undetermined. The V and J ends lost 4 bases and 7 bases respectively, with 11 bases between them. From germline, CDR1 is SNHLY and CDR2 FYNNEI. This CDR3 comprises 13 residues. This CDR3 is CASSGLHQQPQHF. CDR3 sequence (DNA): TGTGCCAGCAGTGGCCTTCACCAGCAGCCCCAGCATTTT.

The CDR3 reads CASSINRGSYGYTF. The CDR3 DNA reads TGTGCCAGCAGCATTAACAGGGGAAGCTATGGCTACACCTTC. This chain uses TRBV27 with TRBJ1-2; 7 nucleotides line up with TRBD1. The CDR3 is 14 amino acids. With 6 bases clipped from V and 4 bases from J, the junction kept 8 bases outside the gene matches. Germline values: CDR1 MNHEY, CDR2 SMNVEV (reference sequence).

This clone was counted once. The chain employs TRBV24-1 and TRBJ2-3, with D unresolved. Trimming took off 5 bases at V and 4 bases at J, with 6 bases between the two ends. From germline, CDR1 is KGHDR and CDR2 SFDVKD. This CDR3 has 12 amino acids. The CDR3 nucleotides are TGTGCCACCAGTGCCTTCCCAGATACGCAGTATTTT. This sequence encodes CATSAFPDTQYF.

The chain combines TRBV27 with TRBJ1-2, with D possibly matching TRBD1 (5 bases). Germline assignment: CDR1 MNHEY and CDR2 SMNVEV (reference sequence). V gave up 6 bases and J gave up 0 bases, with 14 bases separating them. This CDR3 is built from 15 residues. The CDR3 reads CASSSGGKANYGYTF. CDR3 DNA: TGTGCCAGCAGCAGCGGGGGGAAAGCTAACTATGGCTACACCTTC.

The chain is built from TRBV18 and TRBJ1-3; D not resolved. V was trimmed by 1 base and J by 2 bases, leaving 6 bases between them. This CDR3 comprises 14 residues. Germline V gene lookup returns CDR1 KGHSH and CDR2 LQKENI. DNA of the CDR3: TGTGCCAGCTCACCACTGGAGACTGGAAACACCATATATTTT. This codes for CASSPLETGNTIYF.

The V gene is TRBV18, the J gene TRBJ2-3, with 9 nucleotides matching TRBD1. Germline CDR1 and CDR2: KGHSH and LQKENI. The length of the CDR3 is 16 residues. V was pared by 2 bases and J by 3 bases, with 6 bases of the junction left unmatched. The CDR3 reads CASSPIDRGLTDTQYF. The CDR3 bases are TGTGCCAGCTCACCAATTGACAGGGGGTTGACAGATACGCAGTATTTT.

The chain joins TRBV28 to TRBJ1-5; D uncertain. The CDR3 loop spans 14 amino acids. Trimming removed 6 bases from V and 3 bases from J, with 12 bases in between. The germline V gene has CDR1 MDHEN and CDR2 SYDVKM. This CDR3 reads CASRLRSNNQPQHF. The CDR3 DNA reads TGTGCCAGCAGACTACGAAGTAACAATCAGCCCCAGCATTTT.

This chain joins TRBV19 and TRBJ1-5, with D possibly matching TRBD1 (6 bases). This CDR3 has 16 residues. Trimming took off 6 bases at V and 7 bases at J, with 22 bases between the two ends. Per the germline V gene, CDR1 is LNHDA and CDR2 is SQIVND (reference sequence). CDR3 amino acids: CASSSGLRTVAQPQHF. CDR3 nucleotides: TGTGCCAGTAGCTCGGGGCTTCGGACAGTCGCCCAGCCCCAGCATTTT.

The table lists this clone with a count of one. The chain's CDR3 is CASSISPGGTLNSPLHF. Here the CDR3 DNA reads TGTGCCAGTAGTATTTCTCCGGGGGGGACGTTGAATTCACCCCTCCACTTT. V and J are TRBV19 and TRBJ1-6, with D maybe TRBD1 (5 bases). The CDR3 consists of 17 residues. Trimming took off 3 bases at V and 7 bases at J, with 19 bases between the two ends. Germline V CDR1 and CDR2: LNHDA, SQIVND (reference sequence).

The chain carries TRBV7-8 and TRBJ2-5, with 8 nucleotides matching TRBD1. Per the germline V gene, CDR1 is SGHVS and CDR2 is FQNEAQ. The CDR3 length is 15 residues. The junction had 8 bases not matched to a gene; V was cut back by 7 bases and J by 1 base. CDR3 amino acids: CASTLTGGRQETQYF. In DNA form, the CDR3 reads TGTGCCAGCACTTTAACAGGGGGGCGCCAAGAGACCCAGTACTTC.

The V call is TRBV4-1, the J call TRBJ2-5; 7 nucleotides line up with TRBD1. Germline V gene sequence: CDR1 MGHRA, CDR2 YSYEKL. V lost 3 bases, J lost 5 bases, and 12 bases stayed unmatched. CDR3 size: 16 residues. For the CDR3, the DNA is TGCGCCAGCAGCCATTCTCAAGAAGGGGGCCGGGAGACCCAGTACTTC. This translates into CASSHSQEGGRETQYF.

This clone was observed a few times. CDR3 in amino acids: CAISRGTTDTQYF. The CDR3 nucleotides are TGTGCCATCTCCAGAGGGACTACAGATACGCAGTATTTT. The chain links TRBV2 to TRBJ2-3; D is perhaps TRBD2 (6 bases). This CDR3 has 13 amino acids. Trimming took 10 bases from V and 3 from J, leaving 14 bases between them. From germline, CDR1 is SNHLY and CDR2 FYNNEI.

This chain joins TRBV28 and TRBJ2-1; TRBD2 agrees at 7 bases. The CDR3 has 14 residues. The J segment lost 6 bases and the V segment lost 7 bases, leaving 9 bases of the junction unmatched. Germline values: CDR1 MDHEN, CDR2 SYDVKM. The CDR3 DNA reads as TGTGCCAGCACGTGGGAGGGTCGGAGCAATGAGCAGTTCTTC. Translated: CASTWEGRSNEQFF.

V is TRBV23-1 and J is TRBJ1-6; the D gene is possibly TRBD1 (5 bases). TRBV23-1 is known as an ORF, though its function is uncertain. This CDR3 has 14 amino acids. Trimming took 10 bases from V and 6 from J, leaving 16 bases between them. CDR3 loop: CATAPKGRNSPLHF. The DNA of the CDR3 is TGCGCCACCGCACCAAAGGGGCGTAATTCACCCCTCCACTTT.

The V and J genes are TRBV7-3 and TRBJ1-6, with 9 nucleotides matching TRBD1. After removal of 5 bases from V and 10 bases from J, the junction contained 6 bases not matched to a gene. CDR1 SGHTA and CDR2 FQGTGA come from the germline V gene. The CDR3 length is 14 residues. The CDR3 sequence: CASSKGQGGSPLHF. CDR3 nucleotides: TGTGCCAGCAGCAAGGGACAGGGCGGATCACCCCTCCACTTT.

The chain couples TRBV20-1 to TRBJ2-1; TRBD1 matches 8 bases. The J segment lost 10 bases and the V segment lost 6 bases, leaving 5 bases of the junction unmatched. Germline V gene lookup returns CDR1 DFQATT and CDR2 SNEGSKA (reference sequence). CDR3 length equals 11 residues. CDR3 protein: CSARDRHEQFF. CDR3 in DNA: TGCAGTGCCAGGGACAGGCACGAGCAGTTCTTC.

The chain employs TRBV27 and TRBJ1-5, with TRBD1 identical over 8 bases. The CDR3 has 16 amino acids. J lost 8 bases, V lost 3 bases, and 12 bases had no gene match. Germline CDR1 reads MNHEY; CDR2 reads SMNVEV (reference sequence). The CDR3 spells CASSLRGQVLREPQHF. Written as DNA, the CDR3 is TGTGCCAGCAGTTTGCGGGGACAGGTCCTTAGGGAGCCCCAGCATTTT.

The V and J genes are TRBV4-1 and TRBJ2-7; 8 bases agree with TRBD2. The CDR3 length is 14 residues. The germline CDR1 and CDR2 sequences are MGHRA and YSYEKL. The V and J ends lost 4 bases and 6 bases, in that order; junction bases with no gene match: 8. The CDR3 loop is CASSRGDGGGEQYF. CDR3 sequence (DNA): TGCGCCAGCAGCCGAGGCGACGGGGGGGGCGAGCAGTACTTC.

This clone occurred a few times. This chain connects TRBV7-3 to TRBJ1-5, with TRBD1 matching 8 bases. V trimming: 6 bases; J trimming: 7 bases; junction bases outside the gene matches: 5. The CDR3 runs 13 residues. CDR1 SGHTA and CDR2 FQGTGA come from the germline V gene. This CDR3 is CASRRQGAQPQHF. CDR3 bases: TGTGCCAGCAGAAGGCAGGGGGCCCAGCCCCAGCATTTT.

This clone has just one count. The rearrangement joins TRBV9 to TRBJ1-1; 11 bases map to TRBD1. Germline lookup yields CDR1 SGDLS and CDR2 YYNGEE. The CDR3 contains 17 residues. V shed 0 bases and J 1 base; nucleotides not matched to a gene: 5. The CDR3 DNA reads TGTGCCAGCAGCGTAGGAGGAGGACAGGGGGCGAACACTGAAGCTTTCTTT. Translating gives CASSVGGGQGANTEAFF.

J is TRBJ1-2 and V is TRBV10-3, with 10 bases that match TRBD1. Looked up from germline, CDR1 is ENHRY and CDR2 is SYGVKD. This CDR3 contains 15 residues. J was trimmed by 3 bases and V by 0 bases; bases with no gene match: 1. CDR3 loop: CAISESDRGHYGYTF. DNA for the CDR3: TGTGCCATCAGTGAGTCTGACAGGGGGCACTATGGCTACACCTTC.